The 27 T cell receptor beta chains below come from one sample, sequenced in a study of shared clonotypes between healthy human individuals (dated by TCRdb to 2018 to 2020). Libraries were built with the immunoSEQ multiplex PCR assay. Sourced from immuneACCESS, this table was stored by TCRdb with only in-frame sequences that have V and J called. A share of the clones is absent; for the studies checked, an unresolved V gene accounts for under half, and the remainder has no known explanation. The sample data list around 980,000 clones, and roughly 74% of these were observed just once. Of the sample, around 0.6% is held by the ten largest clones. The specimen was memory CD4+ T cells from PBMCs. The intended sense of this specimen's cell subset or site label: CD45RA-negative fraction. These receptors came from a man younger than 30 in good health. Some clones in this sample may be carry-over from other donors' samples.

The genes are TRBV7-3 and TRBJ2-3, with unresolved D. Per the germline V gene, CDR1 is SGHTA and CDR2 is FQGTGA. This CDR3 region has 14 residues. V was clipped by 5 bases and J by 0 bases, with 9 bases between them. CDR3 DNA sequence: TGTGCCAGCAGCCTCGGAGTTAGCACAGATACGCAGTATTTT. Amino acid sequence: CASSLGVSTDTQYF.

The chain has TRBV5-6 and TRBJ2-7; 8 bases align to TRBD1. This CDR3 is built from 15 residues. The V and J ends lost 4 bases and 4 bases, in that order; junction bases with no gene match: 10. Germline V gives CDR1 SGHDT, CDR2 YYEEEE. The CDR3 is CASSLPGRGHYEQYF. CDR3 nucleotides: TGTGCCAGCAGCCTACCCGGCAGGGGGCATTACGAGCAGTACTTC.

The CDR3 loop reads CASKRQGSESNQPQHF. CDR3 DNA sequence: TGTGCCAGCAAGCGACAGGGTAGTGAGAGCAATCAGCCCCAGCATTTT. The chain carries TRBV28 and TRBJ1-5; 7 bases match TRBD1. J was trimmed by 1 base and V by 7 bases; bases with no gene match: 10. The CDR3 contains 16 residues. CDR1 is MDHEN and CDR2 is SYDVKM in the germline V gene.

The chain carries TRBV28 and TRBJ2-7, with D perhaps being TRBD1 or TRBD2 (5 bases each). CDR1 is MDHEN and CDR2 is SYDVKM in the germline V gene. Trimming pared 2 bases from V and 0 bases from J, leaving 14 bases between. The CDR3 runs to 16 residues. CDR3 region: CASSLTGTLNSYEQYF. In nucleotides, the CDR3 is TGTGCCAGCAGTTTAACCGGGACCCTGAACTCCTACGAGCAGTACTTC.

This clone was recorded a few times. V and J are TRBV7-8 and TRBJ2-5; D is uncertain. V was cut by 2 bases and J by 0 bases, with 13 bases left in between. From germline, CDR1 is SGHVS and CDR2 FQNEAQ. The CDR3 extends over 16 amino acids. The CDR3 sequence is CASSLRRARYQETQYF. The CDR3 bases are TGTGCCAGCAGCTTAAGACGGGCCCGGTACCAAGAGACCCAGTACTTC.

This chain links TRBV10-3 with TRBJ1-1; D is ambiguous. Looked up from germline, CDR1 is ENHRY and CDR2 is SYGVKD. Trimming pared 0 bases from V and 3 bases from J, leaving 8 bases between. The CDR3 extends over 14 amino acids. The CDR3 region is CAISESGRDTEAFF. Written as DNA, the CDR3 is TGTGCCATCAGTGAGTCAGGCAGAGACACTGAAGCTTTCTTT.

This clone occurred once. This chain joins TRBV10-3 and TRBJ1-2, with 7 positions matching TRBD1. V trimming: 9 bases; J trimming: 2 bases; junction bases outside the gene matches: 9. CDR1 ENHRY and CDR2 SYGVKD come from the germline V gene. CDR3 size: 14 residues. The CDR3 bases are TGTGCCATTAAGGGGGCCAGGGTAAACTATGGCTACACCTTC. Amino acid sequence: CAIKGARVNYGYTF.

The chain uses TRBV5-4 and TRBJ2-5, with 9 positions matching TRBD1. The DNA matches TRBJ2-7 better at its end, which makes the J call doubtful. The CDR3 runs 16 residues. The germline V gene encodes CDR1 SGHNT and CDR2 YYREEE (reference sequence). CDR3 protein: CASSLGVRDRAYEQYF. CDR3 sequence (DNA): TGTGCCAGCAGCTTGGGCGTCCGGGACAGGGCCTACGAGCAGTACTTC.

This chain connects TRBV11-2 to TRBJ2-1, with D perhaps matching TRBD1 (5 bases). The V and J ends lost 1 base and 3 bases respectively, with 16 bases between them. The CDR3 has 17 amino acids. CDR1 is SGHAT and CDR2 is FQNNGV in the germline V gene. The CDR3 nucleotides read TGTGCCAGCAGCTTAGCGAGAGTGGGGCTCGGCTACAATGAGCAGTTCTTC. Its translation is CASSLARVGLGYNEQFF.

The chain carries TRBV11-2 and TRBJ1-2, with D unclear. This CDR3 spans 12 amino acids. CDR1 and CDR2 (germline): SGHAT, FQNNGV. The V and J ends lost 3 bases and 7 bases respectively, with 9 bases between them. CDR3 loop: CASSLSAGGYTF. The CDR3 nucleotides read TGTGCCAGCAGCTTGTCTGCTGGTGGCTACACCTTC.

This clone has more than one count but fewer than ten. The gene calls are TRBV21-1 and TRBJ2-3; TRBD2 was called by the table and not checked on the DNA. TRBV21-1 constitutes a pseudogene. This CDR3 has 17 amino acids. CDR3 DNA: TGTGCCAGCAGGCTTAGCGTGGCCTTTCAGGACACAGATACGCAGTATTTT. Its protein is CASRLSVAFQDTDTQYF.

The chain recombines TRBV19 with TRBJ1-2; 7 bases line up with TRBD1. CDR1 is LNHDA and CDR2 is SQIVND in the germline V gene (reference sequence). The CDR3 extends over 13 amino acids. Trimming at V came to 4 bases and at J to 8 bases, leaving 7 bases not matched to a gene. The CDR3 DNA reads TGTGCCAGTAGTAGACAGGGTTCGAGGGGCTACACCTTC. Amino acids: CASSRQGSRGYTF.

V usage is TRBV28 and J usage is TRBJ1-1; D perhaps matches TRBD1 (5 bases). Trimming took 6 bases from V and 4 from J, leaving 18 bases between them. The CDR3 runs 15 residues. Germline CDR1 is MDHEN and CDR2 is SYDVKM. CDR3 coding DNA: TGTGCCAGCAGCACCACGTGGGGGTCGGGCACTGAAGCTTTCTTT. This translates into CASSTTWGSGTEAFF.

This chain connects TRBV4-1 to TRBJ2-4; no definite D call. The V gene lost 8 bases and the J gene lost 0 bases, with 14 bases spanning the gap. CDR1 and CDR2 (germline): MGHRA, YSYEKL. The length of the CDR3 is 15 residues. The CDR3, as DNA: TGCGCCAGCGCCGGAGTGGGGTTAGCCAAAAACATTCAGTACTTC. It translates to CASAGVGLAKNIQYF.

This clone has a single count. This may arise from a read error, as a much more abundant clone is one base away. J is TRBJ1-4 and V is TRBV4-1; D unclear. The germline V gene encodes CDR1 MGHRA and CDR2 YSYEKL. V lost 1 base and J 10 bases, leaving 16 bases between the germline ends. The CDR3 spans 15 residues. The CDR3 spells CASSQVPSDAGKLFF. The CDR3, as DNA: TGCGCCAGCAGCCAAGTTCCAAGTGATGCGGGAAAACTGTTTTTT.

The J gene is TRBJ2-3, the V gene TRBV5-1; 8 positions agree with TRBD1. Germline assignment: CDR1 SGHRS and CDR2 YFSETQ. The CDR3 runs to 15 residues. J was trimmed by 0 bases and V by 4 bases; bases with no gene match: 4. The CDR3 loop is CASSGGQGSTDTQYF. The DNA for the CDR3 is TGCGCCAGCAGCGGAGGACAGGGTAGCACAGATACGCAGTATTTT.

This clone was detected a few times. The gene calls are TRBV29-1 and TRBJ1-1; no clear D gene. Germline lookup yields CDR1 SQVTM and CDR2 ANQGSEA. V lost 5 bases to trimming and J lost 8 bases, with 9 bases between them. The CDR3 has 10 amino acids. CDR3 sequence reads: CSVYTEEAFF. The CDR3, as DNA: TGCAGCGTTTATACTGAAGAAGCTTTCTTT.

This clone has just a few counts. This sample also contains other DNA sequences that code for the same CDR3. The rearrangement uses TRBV7-2 and TRBJ1-1, with D tentatively TRBD1 (5 bases). The V gene's germline CDR1 is SGHTA and CDR2 FQGNSA. The CDR3 has 14 residues. Trimming pared 5 bases from V and 1 base from J, leaving 11 bases between. The CDR3 sequence is CASSPGAANTEAFF. As DNA, the CDR3 is TGTGCCAGCAGCCCCGGGGCAGCGAACACTGAAGCTTTCTTT. Filled out from reference TRBV7-2 and TRBJ1-1, the complete variable domain reads GAGVSQSPSNKVTEKGKDVELRCDPISGHTALYWYRQSLGQGLEFLIYFQGNSAPDKSGLPSDRFSAERTGGSVSTLTIQRTQQEDSAVYLCASSPGAANTEAFFGQGTRLTVV.

The chain carries TRBV6-1 and TRBJ1-5; no clear D gene. V gave up 7 bases and J gave up 0 bases, with 13 bases separating them. The CDR3 runs 15 residues. The germline V gene has CDR1 MNHNS and CDR2 SASEGT. The CDR3 loop is CASNVLGPSNQPQHF. The CDR3 DNA is TGTGCCAGCAACGTTCTGGGCCCTAGCAATCAGCCCCAGCATTTT.

This chain links TRBV7-9 with TRBJ1-2, with 8 positions matching TRBD1. Trimming at V came to 6 bases and at J to 4 bases, leaving 16 bases not matched to a gene. The CDR3 spans 17 residues. CDR1 is SEHNR, CDR2 FQNEAQ, per germline (reference sequence). In DNA form, the CDR3 reads TGTGCCAGCAGTCAGGGGGCCGCTTTAGGAAGTGTCTATGGCTACACCTTC. Amino acids: CASSQGAALGSVYGYTF.

This chain links TRBV9 with TRBJ2-1, with TRBD1 matching 8 bases. This CDR3 has 14 residues. J gave up 6 bases and V 4 bases, and 6 bases lay outside the gene matches. Germline loops: CDR1 SGDLS, CDR2 YYNGEE. In nucleotides, the CDR3 is TGTGCCAGCAGCCCAGGACAGGGAATCAATGAGCAGTTCTTC. This codes for CASSPGQGINEQFF.

This chain connects TRBV19 to TRBJ1-2; no firm D call. Germline V gene data show CDR1 as LNHDA and CDR2 as SQIVND (reference sequence). This CDR3 has 15 amino acids. V lost 2 bases, J lost 0 bases, and 10 bases lay in between. CDR3 amino acids: CASSISKGANYGYTF. In nucleotides, the CDR3 is TGTGCCAGTAGTATATCGAAGGGAGCTAACTATGGCTACACCTTC. Filled out from reference TRBV19 and TRBJ1-2, the complete variable domain reads DGGITQSPKYLFRKEGQNVTLSCEQNLNHDAMYWYRQDPGQGLRLIYYSQIVNDFQKGDIAEGYSVSREKKESFPLTVTSAQKNPTAFYLCASSISKGANYGYTFGSGTRLTVV.

This chain connects TRBV19 to TRBJ2-3; no clear D gene. V lost 5 bases and J lost 5, with 20 bases in between. CDR3 length: 16 amino acids. CDR1 is LNHDA, CDR2 SQIVND, per germline (reference sequence). CDR3 amino acids: CASSDLLTGRVDTQYF. The CDR3, as DNA: TGTGCCAGTAGTGACTTGCTTACCGGAAGAGTAGATACGCAGTATTTT.

The V call is TRBV2, the J call TRBJ2-2; 11 nucleotides line up with TRBD2. Trimming cost V 6 bases and J 4 bases; bases outside gene matches: 1. Germline-derived CDR1 and CDR2 are SNHLY and FYNNEI. CDR3 size: 14 residues. The CDR3, as DNA: TGTGCCAGCAGGGGACTAGCGGCCACCGGGGAGCTGTTTTTT. This encodes CASRGLAATGELFF.

The V gene is TRBV5-1, the J gene TRBJ2-1, with 7 bases aligning to TRBD1. Germline loops: CDR1 SGHRS, CDR2 YFSETQ. J was trimmed by 6 bases and V by 6 bases; bases with no gene match: 6. The CDR3 runs to 13 residues. The CDR3 bases are TGCGCCAGCAACCCCTCAGGGGGCAATGAGCAGTTCTTC. It encodes CASNPSGGNEQFF.

The rearrangement joins TRBV29-1 to TRBJ1-2, with 8 positions matching TRBD1. Germline values: CDR1 SQVTM, CDR2 ANQGSEA. CDR3 length: 11 residues. Trimming took 5 bases from V and 13 from J; bases not matched to a gene: 9. CDR3: CSVIGATGATF. The CDR3 DNA follows: TGCAGCGTTATCGGGGCGACAGGGGCCACCTTC.

The chain links TRBV27 to TRBJ1-1; 9 bases align to TRBD1. CDR3 size: 15 residues. V was pared by 2 bases and J by 4 bases, with 5 bases of the junction left unmatched. Germline values: CDR1 MNHEY, CDR2 SMNVEV (reference sequence). The CDR3 DNA is TGTGCCAGCAGTTTAAGTAGGACAGGGGCCACTGAAGCTTTCTTT. It specifies CASSLSRTGATEAFF.